The source of this T cell receptor (beta chain) is a study of blood T cell repertoires in COVID-19. Produced via immunoSEQ multiplex PCR; TCRdb's table is partial and in-frame only. Of around 100,000 clones listed, approximately 84% are singletons. Germline V gene lookup returns CDR1 MNHEY and CDR2 SVGEGT. V lost 5 bases, J lost 1 base, and 16 bases lay in between. The CDR3 extends over 16 amino acids. Source material: peripheral blood. The TCR sequence derives from a man aged 40-49 years with acute or convalescent COVID-19. The V call is TRBV6-2 or TRBV6-3, the J call TRBJ2-3, with D tentatively TRBD2 (7 bases). The CDR3 sequence is CASSGGALIGTDTQYF. Written as DNA, the CDR3 is TGTGCCAGCAGTGGGGGGGCCCTAATCGGCACAGATACGCAGTATTTT.